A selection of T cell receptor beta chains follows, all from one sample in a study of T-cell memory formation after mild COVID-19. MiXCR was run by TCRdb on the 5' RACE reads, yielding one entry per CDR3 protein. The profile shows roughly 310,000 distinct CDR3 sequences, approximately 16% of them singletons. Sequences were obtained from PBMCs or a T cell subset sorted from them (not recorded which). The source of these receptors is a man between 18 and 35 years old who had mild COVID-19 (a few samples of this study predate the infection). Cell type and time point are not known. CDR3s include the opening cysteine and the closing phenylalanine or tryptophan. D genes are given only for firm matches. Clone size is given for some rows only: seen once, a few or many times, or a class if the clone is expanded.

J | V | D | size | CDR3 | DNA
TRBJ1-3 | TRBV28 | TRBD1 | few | CASRNRGASSGNTIYF | TGTGCCAGCAGAAACAGGGGAGCTTCCTCTGGAAACACCATATATTTT
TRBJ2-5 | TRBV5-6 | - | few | CASSQPRGGAETQYF | TGTGCCAGCAGCCAGCCCCGTGGGGGCGCAGAGACCCAGTACTTC
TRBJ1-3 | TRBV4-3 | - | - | CASSPRGGPGNTIYF | TGCGCCAGCAGCCCCAGAGGAGGGCCTGGAAACACCATATATTTT
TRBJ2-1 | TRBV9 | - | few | CASSVVPGTYNEQFF | TGTGCCAGCAGCGTAGTCCCGGGAACATACAATGAGCAGTTCTTC
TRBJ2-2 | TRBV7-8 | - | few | CASSLVGAGELFF | TGTGCCAGCAGCTTAGTTGGTGCCGGGGAGCTGTTTTTT
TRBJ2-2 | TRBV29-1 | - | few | CSVEPPGSNTGELFF | TGCAGCGTTGAACCCCCAGGGTCGAACACCGGGGAGCTGTTTTTT
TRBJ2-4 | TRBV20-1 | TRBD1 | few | CSVQGVTKNIQYF | TGCAGTGTCCAGGGGGTGACCAAAAACATTCAGTACTTC
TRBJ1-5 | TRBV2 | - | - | CASSERLNSNQPQHF | TGTGCCAGCAGTGAGAGGCTTAATAGCAATCAGCCCCAGCATTTT
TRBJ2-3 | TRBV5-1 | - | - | CASSDGTPGDTQYF | TGCGCCAGCAGCGACGGGACACCGGGGGATACGCAGTATTTT
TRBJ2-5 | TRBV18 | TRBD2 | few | CASSPPNGAGVETQYF | TGTGCCAGCTCACCCCCGAACGGAGCGGGGGTAGAGACCCAGTACTTC
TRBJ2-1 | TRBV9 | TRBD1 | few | CASSEGQGAPYNEQFF | TGTGCCAGCAGCGAGGGCCAGGGGGCCCCCTACAATGAGCAGTTCTTC
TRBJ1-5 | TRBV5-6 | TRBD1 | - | CASSARTGSNQPQHF | TGTGCCAGCAGCGCGAGGACAGGGAGCAATCAGCCCCAGCATTTT
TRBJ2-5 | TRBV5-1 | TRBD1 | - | CASSGGQVMWETQYF | TGCGCCAGCAGCGGGGGACAGGTCATGTGGGAGACCCAGTACTTC
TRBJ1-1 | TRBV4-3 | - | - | CASSHLGSGDTEAFF | TGCGCCAGCAGCCACCTTGGCTCCGGGGACACTGAAGCTTTCTTT
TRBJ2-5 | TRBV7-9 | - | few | CASSLVRGRKQETQYF | TGTGCCAGCAGCTTAGTCCGGGGACGGAAACAAGAGACCCAGTACTTC
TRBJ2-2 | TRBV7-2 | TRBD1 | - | CASSTTGHGELFF | TGTGCCAGCAGCACGACAGGGCACGGGGAGCTGTTTTTT
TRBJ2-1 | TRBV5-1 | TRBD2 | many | CASSTLLAGGVDEQFF | TGCGCCAGCAGCACTCTACTAGCGGGGGGTGTCGATGAGCAGTTCTTC
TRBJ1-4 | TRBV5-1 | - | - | CASSPTLRQATNEKLFF | TGCGCCAGCAGCCCTACTCTTAGACAGGCAACTAATGAAAAACTGTTTTTT
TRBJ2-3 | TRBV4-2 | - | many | CASSQVRTSTDTQYF | TGTGCCAGCAGCCAAGTTAGGACTAGCACAGATACGCAGTATTTT
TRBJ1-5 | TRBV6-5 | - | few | CASRAPGSNQPQHF | TGTGCCAGTAGGGCCCCGGGGAGCAATCAGCCCCAGCATTTT
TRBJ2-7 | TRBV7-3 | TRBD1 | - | CASSLGTGDEQYF | TGTGCCAGCAGCCTAGGGACAGGGGACGAGCAGTACTTC
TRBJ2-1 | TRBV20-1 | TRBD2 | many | CSARSGTRDNEQFF | TGCAGTGCTAGATCCGGGACTAGGGACAATGAGCAGTTCTTC
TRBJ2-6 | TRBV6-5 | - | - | CASSYSIPGAGANVLTF | TGTGCCAGCAGTTACTCGATTCCAGGGGCTGGGGCCAACGTCCTGACTTTC
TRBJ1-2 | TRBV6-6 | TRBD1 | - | CASSSAQGAGNFHGYTF | TGTGCCAGCAGCTCGGCCCAGGGGGCGGGCAATTTTCATGGCTACACCTTC
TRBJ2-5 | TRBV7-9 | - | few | CASSPRAGRQETQYF | TGTGCCAGCAGCCCGCGAGCAGGGCGGCAAGAGACCCAGTACTTC
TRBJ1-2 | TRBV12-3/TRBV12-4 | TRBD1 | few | CASSLTGGVANYGYTF | TGTGCCAGCAGTTTAACAGGGGGAGTAGCTAACTATGGCTACACCTTC
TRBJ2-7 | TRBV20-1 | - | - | CSASGVEPGYEQYF | TGCAGTGCTAGTGGTGTGGAACCCGGCTACGAGCAGTACTTC
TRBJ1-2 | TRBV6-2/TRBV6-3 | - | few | CASRLKTGTRIHYGYTF | TGTGCCAGCAGGCTAAAAACCGGGACAAGAATACACTATGGCTACACCTTC
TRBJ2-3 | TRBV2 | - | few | CASSTARGDTQYF | TGTGCCAGCTCGACAGCTAGGGGAGATACGCAGTATTTT
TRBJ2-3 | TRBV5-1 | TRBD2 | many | CASSVIAGGDTQYF | TGCGCCAGCAGCGTCATAGCGGGGGGAGATACGCAGTATTTT
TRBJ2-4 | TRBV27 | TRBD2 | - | CASSSAGGGSLAKNIQYF | TGTGCCAGCAGTAGCGCTGGCGGGGGGTCCTTAGCCAAAAACATTCAGTACTTC
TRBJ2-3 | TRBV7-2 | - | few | CASSSVGTDTQYF | TGTGCCAGCAGCTCGGTCGGCACAGATACGCAGTATTTT
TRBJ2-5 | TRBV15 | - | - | CATSSAFRGLETQYF | TGTGCCACCAGCAGCGCATTCCGGGGTTTGGAGACCCAGTACTTC
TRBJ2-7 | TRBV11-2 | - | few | CASSQGLDLTEQYF | TGTGCCAGCAGCCAAGGACTCGACCTTACGGAGCAGTACTTC
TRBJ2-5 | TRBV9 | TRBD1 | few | CASSVSPRDRRETQYF | TGTGCCAGCAGCGTCTCCCCCCGGGACAGGCGGGAGACCCAGTACTTC
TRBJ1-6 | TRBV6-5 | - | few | CASSYSIGLGSSSYNSPLHF | TGTGCCAGCAGTTACTCGATCGGGTTGGGCTCCAGCTCCTATAATTCACCCCTCCACTTT
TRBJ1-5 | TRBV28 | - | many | CASSLSGQPQHF | TGTGCCAGCAGTTTAAGTGGTCAGCCCCAGCATTTT
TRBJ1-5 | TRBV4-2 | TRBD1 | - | CASSQGPGQGMEGNQPQHF | TGTGCCAGCAGCCAAGGTCCGGGACAGGGCATGGAAGGCAATCAGCCCCAGCATTTT
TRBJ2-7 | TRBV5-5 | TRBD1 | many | CASSWGDRGYEQYF | TGTGCCAGCAGCTGGGGGGACAGGGGCTACGAGCAGTACTTC
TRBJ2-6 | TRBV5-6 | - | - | CASSVLFSGANVLTF | TGTGCCAGCAGCGTTCTATTCTCTGGGGCCAACGTCCTGACTTTC
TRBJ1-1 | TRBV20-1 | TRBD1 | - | CKGGEGAQVVTEAFF | TGTAAGGGGGGTGAGGGGGCGCAGGTGGTAACTGAAGCTTTCTTT
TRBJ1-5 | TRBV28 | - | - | CASTSTGLNQPQHF | TGTGCCAGCACCTCCACAGGACTTAATCAGCCCCAGCATTTT
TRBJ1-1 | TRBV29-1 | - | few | CSAYNRPEAFF | TGCAGCGCCTACAACCGCCCTGAAGCTTTCTTT
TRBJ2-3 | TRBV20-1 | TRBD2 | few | CSAPGTSGGYRTDTQYF | TGCAGTGCTCCCGGGACTAGCGGGGGGTATCGCACAGATACGCAGTATTTT
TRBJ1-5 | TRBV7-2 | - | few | CASSFLGDQPQHF | TGTGCCAGCAGCTTTTTGGGTGATCAGCCCCAGCATTTT
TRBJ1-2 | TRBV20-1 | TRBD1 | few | CSTPDRDGYTF | TGCAGTACACCGGACAGGGACGGCTACACCTTC
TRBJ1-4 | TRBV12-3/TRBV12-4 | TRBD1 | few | CASSRGRGEKLFF | TGTGCCAGCAGCAGGGGGAGAGGGGAAAAACTGTTTTTT
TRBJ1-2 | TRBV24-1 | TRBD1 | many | CATGPRRNLWDRGSPYGYTF | TGTGCCACCGGCCCCCGTCGCAACCTATGGGACAGGGGATCCCCCTATGGCTACACCTTC
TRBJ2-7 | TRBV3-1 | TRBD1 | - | CASSAQGAGEQYF | TGTGCCAGCAGCGCACAGGGGGCTGGCGAGCAGTACTTC
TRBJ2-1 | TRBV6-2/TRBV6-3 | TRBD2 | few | CASSFPLGGVGFF | TGTGCCAGCAGTTTCCCCCTTGGGGGGGTTGGGTTCTTC
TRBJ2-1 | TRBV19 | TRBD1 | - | CASSIDPGGRSRDEQFF | TGTGCCAGTAGTATAGATCCAGGGGGACGATCCCGGGATGAGCAGTTCTTC
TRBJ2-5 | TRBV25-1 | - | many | CASTKAGQETQYF | TGTGCCAGCACAAAGGCGGGCCAAGAGACCCAGTACTTC
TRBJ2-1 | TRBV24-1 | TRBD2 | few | CATSDPGTSEFF | TGTGCCACCAGTGACCCCGGGACTAGCGAGTTCTTC
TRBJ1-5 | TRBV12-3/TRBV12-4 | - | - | CASSVPKGTGDSNQPQHF | TGTGCCAGCAGCGTTCCTAAAGGGACGGGTGATAGCAATCAGCCCCAGCATTTT